This is a list of T cell receptor beta chains from one sample in a study of blood T cell repertoires in COVID-19. The table came from immunoSEQ multiplex PCR; TCRdb's copy has only in-frame clones and leaves some out. The table includes about 160,000 clones, roughly 80% detected once. The sample comprised PBMCs or T cells enriched from blood (not recorded which). The receptors come from a middle-aged woman with acute COVID-19. Each CDR3 is given with its conserved first and last residue. Fields, in order: clone size, V gene, D gene, J gene, CDR3 protein, CDR3 DNA. The D gene is left open where the match is weak. Clone size is given for some rows only: seen once, a few or many times, or a class if the clone is expanded.

>NA|TRBV6-1|NA|TRBJ2-6
CASSEAAGPGANVLTF
TGTGCCAGCAGTGAAGCGGCAGGGCCCGGGGCCAACGTCCTGACTTTC
>NA|TRBV5-1|TRBD1|TRBJ2-2
CASMPGQGIMGTGELFF
TGCGCCAGCATGCCGGGACAGGGAATAATGGGGACCGGGGAGCTGTTTTTT
>NA|TRBV6-5|TRBD1|TRBJ1-2
CASSLDREYGYTF
TGTGCCAGCAGTTTGGACAGGGAGTATGGCTACACCTTC
>NA|TRBV4-1|TRBD1|TRBJ1-4
CASSQVFDRGGEKLFF
TGCGCCAGCAGCCAGGTCTTTGACAGGGGCGGTGAAAAACTGTTTTTT
>NA|TRBV6-6|TRBD2|TRBJ2-3
CASSILAGADTQYF
TGTGCCAGCAGCATACTAGCGGGAGCAGATACGCAGTATTTT
>few|TRBV29-1|TRBD1|TRBJ2-7
CSVGQGVYEQYF
TGCAGCGTTGGCCAGGGGGTTTACGAGCAGTACTTC
>NA|TRBV29-1|NA|TRBJ2-1
CSVEGAGEQFF
TGCAGCGTTGAAGGGGCAGGTGAGCAGTTCTTC
>NA|TRBV28|TRBD1|TRBJ1-2
CASSTGVGYTF
TGTGCCAGCAGCACAGGGGTTGGCTACACCTTC
>once|TRBV7-8|TRBD1|TRBJ1-2
CASTPGGNYGYTF
TGTGCCAGCACCCCAGGGGGAAACTATGGCTACACCTTC
>NA|TRBV4-1|NA|TRBJ2-5
CASSQVGVGPGGETQYF
TGCGCCAGCAGCCAAGTTGGGGTAGGCCCGGGCGGGGAGACCCAGTACTTC
>NA|TRBV18|TRBD2|TRBJ2-1
CASSPLAGTGNEQFF
TGTGCCAGCTCACCATTAGCGGGGACTGGGAATGAGCAGTTCTTC
>NA|TRBV6-5|NA|TRBJ2-3
CASSYSTGTDTQYF
TGTGCCAGCAGTTACTCAACGGGGACAGATACGCAGTATTTT
>NA|TRBV7-9|NA|TRBJ2-2
CASSLSWQGGRSTGELFF
TGTGCCAGCAGCTTAAGTTGGCAGGGAGGTCGGAGCACCGGGGAGCTGTTTTTT
>NA|TRBV5-4|TRBD1|TRBJ1-1
CASSLSNRGNTEAFF
TGTGCCAGCAGCTTGTCAAACAGGGGGAACACTGAAGCTTTCTTT
>many|TRBV20-1|TRBD2|TRBJ2-2
CSATDPLAGDTGELFF
TGCAGTGCTACTGACCCACTAGCGGGAGACACCGGGGAGCTGTTTTTT
>NA|TRBV7-2|NA|TRBJ2-1
CASSLGRGRENEQFF
TGTGCCAGCAGCTTAGGGCGGGGACGGGAGAATGAGCAGTTCTTC
>NA|TRBV6-6|TRBD1|TRBJ1-2
CASSLGGTGSPGYTF
TGTGCCAGCAGCCTCGGAGGGACAGGGTCCCCTGGCTACACCTTC
>NA|TRBV24-1|TRBD2|TRBJ2-3
CATSGPGLAVPDTQYF
TGTGCCACCAGTGGTCCGGGACTAGCTGTCCCAGATACGCAGTATTTT
>NA|TRBV5-4|NA|TRBJ1-1
CASSGRTLTGANTEAFF
TGTGCCAGCAGCGGGAGAACACTGACAGGAGCGAACACTGAAGCTTTCTTT
>NA|TRBV4-1|NA|TRBJ2-1
CASSPLDTPTLWQFF
TGCGCCAGCAGCCCCTTAGACACCCCGACCCTCTGGCAGTTCTTC
>few|TRBV18|NA|TRBJ1-4
CASSPGQASGKLFF
TGTGCCAGCTCACCAGGGCAGGCTTCAGGAAAGCTGTTTTTT
>NA|TRBV4-1|TRBD1|TRBJ2-4
CASSHTGGPSWNIQYF
TGCGCCAGCAGCCATACAGGGGGCCCCTCGTGGAACATTCAGTACTTC
>NA|TRBV6-5|NA|TRBJ1-1
CASRSPHQTEAFF
TGTGCCAGCAGATCCCCACACCAGACTGAAGCTTTCTTT
>NA|TRBV29-1|NA|TRBJ2-3
CSVGQPDTQYF
TGCAGCGTTGGACAGCCAGATACGCAGTATTTT
>NA|TRBV5-6|NA|TRBJ2-3
CASSRGASTDTQYF
TGTGCCAGCAGCCGCGGCGCGAGCACAGATACGCAGTATTTT
>NA|TRBV7-9|TRBD1|TRBJ2-7
CASSYSEGTGPYEQYF
TGTGCCAGCAGCTACTCCGAGGGGACAGGACCCTACGAGCAGTACTTC
>NA|TRBV15|NA|TRBJ2-1
CATSRGVGSALTYNEQFF
TGTGCCACCAGCAGAGGCGTGGGTAGCGCGCTAACCTACAATGAGCAGTTCTTC
>NA|TRBV7-2|TRBD1|TRBJ1-2
CASSLAPDRVYGYTF
TGTGCCAGCAGCTTAGCGCCCGACAGGGTATATGGCTACACCTTC
>NA|TRBV29-1|NA|TRBJ2-2
CSVVESGEGGELFF
TGCAGCGTTGTGGAATCAGGGGAAGGCGGGGAGCTGTTTTTT
>NA|TRBV4-2|NA|TRBJ1-1
CASSQGFGFNTEAFF
TGTGCCAGCAGCCAAGGATTCGGGTTTAACACTGAAGCTTTCTTT
>NA|TRBV19|TRBD2|TRBJ2-1
CASYTGTSGNPFDNEQFF
TGTGCCAGTTACACCGGGACTAGCGGGAACCCCTTCGACAATGAGCAGTTCTTC
>NA|TRBV24-1|TRBD2|TRBJ2-1
CATSAATAGVINEQFF
TGTGCCACCAGCGCGGCTACGGCGGGAGTTATAAATGAGCAGTTCTTC
>NA|TRBV28|NA|TRBJ1-1
CASSFGGSVTEAFF
TGTGCCAGCAGTTTCGGGGGTTCGGTCACTGAAGCTTTCTTT
>NA|TRBV12-3/TRBV12-4|NA|TRBJ1-1
CASCRTVTEAFF
TGTGCCAGCTGCCGCACGGTGACTGAAGCTTTCTTT
>NA|TRBV30|TRBD2|TRBJ2-3
CAWRSAGGDTQYF
TGTGCCTGGAGGTCGGCGGGGGGAGATACGCAGTATTTT
>NA|TRBV3-1/TRBV3-2|TRBD1|TRBJ1-1
CASSPTGGPRGTEAFF
TGTGCCAGCAGCCCCACAGGGGGCCCAAGGGGCACTGAAGCTTTCTTT
>NA|TRBV5-1|TRBD2|TRBJ2-5
CASSFSVNREGFNF
TGCGCCAGCAGCTTTTCCGTTAACCGGGAGGGATTCAACTTC
>NA|TRBV7-2|TRBD2|TRBJ2-2
CASSLVSGLAGATGELFF
TGTGCCAGCAGCTTAGTATCCGGGCTAGCGGGAGCCACCGGGGAGCTGTTTTTT
>NA|TRBV2|TRBD1|TRBJ1-2
CASSEAPPGGYGYTF
TGTGCCAGCAGTGAAGCGCCGCCAGGGGGCTATGGCTACACCTTC
>NA|TRBV15|TRBD1|TRBJ2-5
CATSRDLGTGIETQYF
TGTGCCACCAGCAGAGATCTAGGGACAGGGATCGAGACCCAGTACTTC
>NA|TRBV11-3|NA|TRBJ1-1
CASSLQNTEAFF
TGTGCCAGCAGCTTACAAAACACTGAAGCTTTCTTT
>NA|TRBV9|NA|TRBJ1-2
CASSPEVILNYGYTF
TGTGCCAGCAGCCCTGAGGTGATCCTTAACTATGGCTACACCTTC
>NA|TRBV20-1|NA|TRBJ1-2
CSASWAPSEVSNYGYTF
TGCAGTGCTAGTTGGGCTCCCTCTGAAGTATCTAACTATGGCTACACCTTC
>NA|TRBV12-3/TRBV12-4|NA|TRBJ2-7
CASSYWRTHEQYF
TGTGCCAGCAGTTACTGGAGAACCCACGAGCAGTACTTC
>NA|TRBV27|NA|TRBJ2-2
CASSFGNTGELFF
TGTGCCAGCAGTTTCGGGAACACCGGGGAGCTGTTTTTT
>NA|TRBV7-9|NA|TRBJ1-1
CASSSTGIEAFF
TGTGCCAGCAGCTCCACAGGGATTGAAGCTTTCTTT
>once|TRBV30|NA|TRBJ1-5
CAWSNRLNQPQHF
TGTGCCTGGAGCAACAGGCTTAATCAGCCCCAGCATTTT
>NA|TRBV10-3|TRBD1|TRBJ2-1
CAISGSGGSSYNEQFF
TGTGCCATCAGTGGGTCAGGGGGTTCCTCCTACAATGAGCAGTTCTTC
>NA|TRBV4-1|TRBD1|TRBJ2-1
CASSTRTGDNYNEQFF
TGCGCCAGCAGCACCAGGACAGGGGATAATTACAATGAGCAGTTCTTC
>NA|TRBV12-5|TRBD1|TRBJ1-1
CASGLPKGQVNTEAFF
TGTGCTAGTGGTTTGCCCAAGGGACAGGTGAACACTGAAGCTTTCTTT
>NA|TRBV30|TRBD2|TRBJ2-5
CAWSVTSLGETQYF
TGTGCCTGGAGTGTGACTAGCTTAGGAGAGACCCAGTACTTC
>NA|TRBV6-5|NA|TRBJ1-4
CASSTRPGIIEKLFF
TGTGCCAGCAGTACCCGGCCAGGGATCATCGAAAAACTGTTTTTT
>NA|TRBV18|NA|TRBJ2-2
CASSPTRLAVDTGELFF
TGTGCCAGCTCACCAACACGGCTAGCAGTCGACACCGGGGAGCTGTTTTTT
>once|TRBV14|TRBD1|TRBJ1-4
CASSQWTGLNEKLFF
TGTGCCAGCAGCCAATGGACAGGTCTTAATGAAAAACTGTTTTTT
>NA|TRBV30|TRBD1|TRBJ2-3
CAWRGELTGGATQYF
TGTGCCTGGAGGGGCGAACTGACAGGGGGCGCTACGCAGTATTTT
>NA|TRBV5-6|NA|TRBJ1-2
CASTMAANRNYGYTF
TGTGCCAGCACCATGGCCGCAAACCGTAACTATGGCTACACCTTC
>NA|TRBV5-1|NA|TRBJ2-7
CASSLEAVYEQYF
TGCGCCAGCAGCTTGGAAGCGGTATACGAGCAGTACTTC
>NA|TRBV2|NA|TRBJ2-1
CASKETFYLYNEQFF
TGTGCCAGCAAGGAGACCTTTTATTTATACAATGAGCAGTTCTTC